This TCR beta chain came from a study of cytomegalovirus exposure and HLA in healthy donors. Study-wide results and caveats: For most TCR sequences rarity was the rule, although some public TCRs occurred in many donors. The authors later found HLA-associated TCR beta chains more clonally expanded than equally common others. When analyzed later, the rates of TCR association showed variation by HLA locus, with DRB1 the most and HLA-C the fewest.

As concerns this clone: Its matching antigen is unknown.

The CDR3 consists of 16 residues. Looked up from germline, CDR1 is SGHNT and CDR2 is YYREEE (reference sequence). V lost 3 bases and J lost 0; bases outside the gene matches: 2. PCR used 60 Vbeta primers and 13 Jbeta primers. Clones were sequenced by immunoSEQ multiplex PCR, and TCRdb holds only the in-frame ones, with some missing. The table records some 110,000 clones, around 80% of them present only once. Specimen: PBMCs. The sequence was obtained from a woman in her twenties or thirties in good health and CMV-seronegative. V gene TRBV5-4 combines with J gene TRBJ2-3; 12 positions match TRBD2. The CDR3: CASSSGTSGSTDTQYF. In DNA form, the CDR3 reads TGTGCCAGCAGCTCGGGGACTAGCGGGAGCACAGATACGCAGTATTTT.